Listed below are T cell receptor beta chains from one sample, sequenced in a study of shared clonotypes between healthy human individuals. Sequencing used immunoSEQ multiplex PCR; TCRdb keeps in-frame clones, though not all of them. The repertoire holds some 2.1 million clones, just under 95% seen once, with about 1.7% in the top ten. The sequenced sample consisted of naive CD8+ T cells from PBMCs. Source of these receptors: a man in his late teens or twenties in good health. Some clones in this sample may be carry-over from other donors' samples. Both conserved end residues are part of each CDR3. The D gene is left open where the match is weak. Size tells how often a clone was seen (once, few, many) or the class of an expanded clone, and some rows leave it out.

J: TRBJ1-1; V: TRBV14; D: -; length: 13; size: -; DNA: TGTGCCAGCAGCCAAGTAACGTACACTGAAGCTTTCTTT; CDR3: CASSQVTYTEAFF
J: TRBJ2-1; V: TRBV27; D: -; length: 11; size: -; DNA: TGTGCCAGCACAGATTACAATGAGCAGTTCTTC; CDR3: CASTDYNEQFF
J: TRBJ1-5; V: TRBV27; D: -; length: 14; size: -; DNA: TGTGCCAGCAGGGGAGGGACAACATATCAGCCCCAGCATTTT; CDR3: CASRGGTTYQPQHF
J: TRBJ1-1; V: TRBV7-9; D: -; length: 12; size: -; DNA: TGTGCCAGCAGCTTAGCCGGGAGCCGGGCTTTCTTT; CDR3: CASSLAGSRAFF
J: TRBJ1-4; V: TRBV19; D: -; length: 14; size: -; DNA: TGTGCCAGTAGTTACTGGGTGGCTAATGAAAAACTGTTTTTT; CDR3: CASSYWVANEKLFF
J: TRBJ2-3; V: TRBV19; D: TRBD2; length: 15; size: -; DNA: TGTGCCAGTAGTATGAGTAGCGGGAGCACGGATACGCAGTATTTT; CDR3: CASSMSSGSTDTQYF
J: TRBJ2-5; V: TRBV7-8; D: -; length: 14; size: -; DNA: TGTGCCAGCAGCTTATTAGGGGGGTGGGAGACCCAGTACTTC; CDR3: CASSLLGGWETQYF
J: TRBJ2-2; V: TRBV28; D: -; length: 13; size: -; DNA: TGTGCCAGCAGTTTATCCGTACGCGGGGAGCTGTTTTTT; CDR3: CASSLSVRGELFF
J: TRBJ1-2; V: TRBV11-2; D: TRBD1; length: 13; size: -; DNA: TGTGCCAGCAGCCCCGGACAGGGGGCTGGCTACACCTTC; CDR3: CASSPGQGAGYTF
J: TRBJ2-5; V: TRBV5-1; D: TRBD2; length: 21; size: -; DNA: TGCGCCAGCAGCTTGTCCGTCACCCAGGGACTAGCGGGAGTCCACCCACGGGTCCAGTACTTC; CDR3: CASSLSVTQGLAGVHPRVQYF
J: TRBJ2-4; V: TRBV9; D: -; length: 15; size: -; DNA: TGTGCCAGCAGCCTCTCCGGACTAGCCAAAAACATTCAGTACTTC; CDR3: CASSLSGLAKNIQYF
J: TRBJ1-1; V: TRBV28; D: -; length: 14; size: -; DNA: TGTGCCAGCAGTTTACACACGGTGAACACTGAAGCTTTCTTT; CDR3: CASSLHTVNTEAFF
J: TRBJ1-1; V: TRBV28; D: TRBD1; length: 15; size: -; DNA: TGTGCCAGCAGACAAATACAGGGGACGAACACTGAAGCTTTCTTT; CDR3: CASRQIQGTNTEAFF
J: TRBJ2-1; V: TRBV27; D: -; length: 14; size: -; DNA: TGTGCCAGCAGTTTACGAGTTCTGCTCCCTGAGCAGTTCTTC; CDR3: CASSLRVLLPEQFF
J: TRBJ1-2; V: TRBV27; D: TRBD1; length: 22; size: -; DNA: TGTGCCAGCAGTTCCCGAATTTCTATCCCCTTAGGGACAGGGGAATGGTGGTATGGCTACACCTTC; CDR3: CASSSRISIPLGTGEWWYGYTF
J: TRBJ2-1; V: TRBV29-1; D: TRBD2; length: 17; size: -; DNA: TGCAGCGCCAGGGGGCTAGCGGGAGTCAGCTCCTACAATGAGCAGTTCTTC; CDR3: CSARGLAGVSSYNEQFF
J: TRBJ2-7; V: TRBV4-2; D: -; length: 14; size: -; DNA: TGTGCCAGCAGCCAAGAGACTAGTCACAACGAGCAGTACTTC; CDR3: CASSQETSHNEQYF
J: TRBJ1-2; V: TRBV7-9; D: -; length: 15; size: -; DNA: TGTGCCAGCAGCTTAGGACGGCAATTGTGGAATGGCTACACCTTC; CDR3: CASSLGRQLWNGYTF
J: TRBJ2-1; V: TRBV27; D: -; length: 16; size: -; DNA: TGTGCCAGCTCATTATCTGGGGGGGCCACCTACAATGAGCAGTTCTTC; CDR3: CASSLSGGATYNEQFF
J: TRBJ2-2; V: TRBV27; D: -; length: 14; size: once; DNA: TGTGCCAGCAGTTTCCTCAGGGGCACCGGGGAGCTGTTTTTT; CDR3: CASSFLRGTGELFF
J: TRBJ2-7; V: TRBV15; D: -; length: 14; size: -; DNA: TGTGCCACGAGCAAATGGGGCGGCTCCTACGAGCAGTACTTC; CDR3: CATSKWGGSYEQYF
J: TRBJ1-4; V: TRBV5-4; D: TRBD1; length: 14; size: -; DNA: TGTGCCAGCAGCCCCGACAGGGGTGATGAAAAACTGTTTTTT; CDR3: CASSPDRGDEKLFF
J: TRBJ2-1; V: TRBV28; D: TRBD1; length: 17; size: once; DNA: TGTGCCAGCAGTTCGCCCCCGGACAGGGGGTACTACAATGAGCAGTTCTTC; CDR3: CASSSPPDRGYYNEQFF
J: TRBJ1-2; V: TRBV10-3; D: TRBD1; length: 15; size: -; DNA: TGTGCCATCAGTGGGGACAGGGGGCGCATCAATGGCTACACCTTC; CDR3: CAISGDRGRINGYTF
J: TRBJ2-7; V: TRBV9; D: -; length: 12; size: -; DNA: TGTGCCAGCAGCTCCGGGACCTACGAGCAGTACTTC; CDR3: CASSSGTYEQYF
J: TRBJ2-7; V: TRBV6-1; D: -; length: 13; size: once; DNA: TGTGCCAGCAGGGACGGGATTTCCTACGAGCAGTACTTC; CDR3: CASRDGISYEQYF
J: TRBJ2-1; V: TRBV5-4; D: TRBD2; length: 16; size: -; DNA: TGTGCCAGCAGCTCGACTAGCGGGAGGGCATATAATGAGCAGTTCTTC; CDR3: CASSSTSGRAYNEQFF
J: TRBJ2-1; V: TRBV29-1; D: TRBD1; length: 14; size: once; DNA: TGCAGCCTCACAGGGGGACCTCTCTACAATGAGCAGTTCTTC; CDR3: CSLTGGPLYNEQFF
J: TRBJ1-1; V: TRBV29-1; D: -; length: 14; size: -; DNA: TGCAGCGTTACGACAGGCTACATGAACACTGAAGCTTTCTTT; CDR3: CSVTTGYMNTEAFF
J: TRBJ2-7; V: TRBV13; D: -; length: 13; size: -; DNA: TGTGCCAGCAGCCAAGGACAAAGCTACGAGCAGTACTTC; CDR3: CASSQGQSYEQYF
J: TRBJ2-4; V: TRBV27; D: TRBD2; length: 17; size: -; DNA: TGTGCCAGCAGTCCCAACTTTAGCGGGAGCGGGTCCTACATTCAGTACTTC; CDR3: CASSPNFSGSGSYIQYF
J: TRBJ1-6; V: TRBV6-1; D: TRBD1; length: 12; size: -; DNA: TGTGCCAGCAGTGAAAAGGGACAGGGGGCCCACTTT; CDR3: CASSEKGQGAHF
J: TRBJ2-5; V: TRBV9; D: TRBD2; length: 15; size: -; DNA: TGTGCCAGCAGCAATAGCGGGAGGGGGCAAGAGACCCAGTACTTC; CDR3: CASSNSGRGQETQYF
J: TRBJ2-4; V: TRBV27; D: TRBD2; length: 16; size: -; DNA: TGTGCCAGCAGTTTAGGAGCGGGAGGGCCCCTGGGCATTCAGTACTTC; CDR3: CASSLGAGGPLGIQYF
J: TRBJ1-5; V: TRBV27; D: TRBD1; length: 18; size: -; DNA: TGTGCCAGCAGTTTATCGTTTTCAGGGACAGGCCACAATCAGCCCCAGCATTTT; CDR3: CASSLSFSGTGHNQPQHF
J: TRBJ2-7; V: TRBV18; D: -; length: 14; size: -; DNA: TGTGCCAGCTCACCGGGCCTGAAAGCCTACGAGCAGTACTTC; CDR3: CASSPGLKAYEQYF
J: TRBJ1-1; V: TRBV4-2; D: -; length: 17; size: -; DNA: TGTGCCAGCAGCCAAGTTACCACGGAGGCTCCGGGAACTGAAGCTTTCTTT; CDR3: CASSQVTTEAPGTEAFF
J: TRBJ2-2; V: TRBV4-1; D: TRBD2; length: 15; size: -; DNA: TGCGCCAGCAGCCAACCTACGACTAGCGGCGGGGAGCTGTTTTTT; CDR3: CASSQPTTSGGELFF
J: TRBJ2-7; V: TRBV6-4; D: -; length: 13; size: once; DNA: TGTGCCAGCAGCCCGGGACCCTCCTACGAGCAGTACTTC; CDR3: CASSPGPSYEQYF
J: TRBJ2-7; V: TRBV19; D: -; length: 13; size: -; DNA: TGTGCCAGTAGTACAGAGACATTTTCCGAGCAGTACTTC; CDR3: CASSTETFSEQYF
J: TRBJ2-7; V: TRBV6-5; D: -; length: 13; size: -; DNA: TGTGCCAGCAGCCCAGGGGACTCCTACGAGCAGTACTTC; CDR3: CASSPGDSYEQYF
J: TRBJ1-1; V: TRBV5-1; D: -; length: 14; size: -; DNA: TGCGCCAGCAGCTTGGGGGAGGGAGCGCCTGAAGCTTTCTTT; CDR3: CASSLGEGAPEAFF
J: TRBJ2-2; V: TRBV7-6; D: TRBD1; length: 16; size: once; DNA: TGTGCCAGCAGCCGAACCGGACAGGGGTACACCGGGGAGCTGTTTTTT; CDR3: CASSRTGQGYTGELFF
J: TRBJ2-7; V: TRBV5-6; D: -; length: 16; size: -; DNA: TGTGCCAGCAGCCTTGGCGTGTGGGTAGGAGGCTACGAGCAGTACTTC; CDR3: CASSLGVWVGGYEQYF
J: TRBJ2-1; V: TRBV29-1; D: -; length: 11; size: -; DNA: TGCAGCGCGGAGGGGTACAATGAGCAGTTCTTC; CDR3: CSAEGYNEQFF
J: TRBJ1-1; V: TRBV30; D: TRBD1; length: 15; size: once; DNA: TGTGCCTGGAGTGGCCGGCTAGGGGGCACGGCTGAAGCTTTCTTT; CDR3: CAWSGRLGGTAEAFF
J: TRBJ2-2; V: TRBV5-6; D: TRBD1; length: 17; size: -; DNA: TGTGCCAGCAGCCCCGACCGGACAGGGTGGGACACCGGGGAGCTGTTTTTT; CDR3: CASSPDRTGWDTGELFF
J: TRBJ2-5; V: TRBV2; D: -; length: 11; size: -; DNA: TGTGCCAGCAGAGACCAAGAGACCCAGTACTTC; CDR3: CASRDQETQYF
J: TRBJ1-1; V: TRBV28; D: -; length: 16; size: -; DNA: TGTGCCAGCAGTTTGCCCAGGGGATTCTTAGGGACTGAAGCTTTCTTT; CDR3: CASSLPRGFLGTEAFF
J: TRBJ2-2; V: TRBV4-1; D: -; length: 16; size: -; DNA: TGCGCCAGCAGCCATCCTCCCGCCGCCGACACCGGGGAGCTGTTTTTT; CDR3: CASSHPPAADTGELFF
J: TRBJ1-2; V: TRBV14; D: -; length: 15; size: -; DNA: TGTGCCAGCAGCCCCCTATTACATAGCAACTATGGCTACACCTTC; CDR3: CASSPLLHSNYGYTF
J: TRBJ1-2; V: TRBV29-1; D: TRBD1; length: 11; size: -; DNA: TGCAGCGCCTGGGACAGTGATGGCTACACCTTC; CDR3: CSAWDSDGYTF
J: TRBJ1-1; V: TRBV30; D: -; length: 12; size: few; DNA: TGTGCCTGGAGTCCGGTGAACACTGAAGCTTTCTTT; CDR3: CAWSPVNTEAFF
J: TRBJ2-7; V: TRBV27; D: -; length: 13; size: -; DNA: TGTGCCAGCAGCCTCGGAGGCTCCTACGAGCAGTACTTC; CDR3: CASSLGGSYEQYF
J: TRBJ2-7; V: TRBV7-9; D: -; length: 13; size: -; DNA: TGTGCCAGCAGCTTGGACCAGTACTACGAGCAGTACTTC; CDR3: CASSLDQYYEQYF
J: TRBJ1-5; V: TRBV19; D: -; length: 15; size: -; DNA: TGTGCCAGTAGTGGAAGTAGGGGTGGCAATCAGCCCCAGCATTTT; CDR3: CASSGSRGGNQPQHF
J: TRBJ2-7; V: TRBV5-1; D: -; length: 14; size: -; DNA: TGCGCCAGCAGCCCACGGGACGGTTCCTACGAGCAGTACTTC; CDR3: CASSPRDGSYEQYF
J: TRBJ2-2; V: TRBV7-9; D: TRBD1; length: 15; size: -; DNA: TGTGCCAGCAGGACAGGGGATGAGGTCACCGGGGAGCTGTTTTTT; CDR3: CASRTGDEVTGELFF
J: TRBJ2-1; V: TRBV7-8; D: -; length: 15; size: -; DNA: TGTGCCAGCAGACAACGCTGGCCAAGGGGCGATGAGCAGTTCTTC; CDR3: CASRQRWPRGDEQFF